This T cell receptor (beta chain) was recovered during a study of blood T cell repertoires in COVID-19. The repertoire was sequenced with immunoSEQ multiplex PCR; TCRdb's copy has only in-frame clones and lacks some. This sample has over 300,000 clones, with roughly 90% found just once. This clone has just one count. In germline, CDR1 is SGDLS, CDR2 YYNGEE. The CDR3 loop spans 15 amino acids. Trimming cost V 2 bases and J 2 bases, with 10 bases left between them. Sequencing input: peripheral blood. This TCR derives from a man aged 18 to 29 who had recovered from COVID-19. The chain recombines TRBV9 with TRBJ1-4; D might be TRBD1 (5 bases). In DNA, the CDR3 is TGTGCCAGCAGCGTGGAGGGGACCACTAATGAAAAACTGTTTTTT. It yields the protein CASSVEGTTNEKLFF.